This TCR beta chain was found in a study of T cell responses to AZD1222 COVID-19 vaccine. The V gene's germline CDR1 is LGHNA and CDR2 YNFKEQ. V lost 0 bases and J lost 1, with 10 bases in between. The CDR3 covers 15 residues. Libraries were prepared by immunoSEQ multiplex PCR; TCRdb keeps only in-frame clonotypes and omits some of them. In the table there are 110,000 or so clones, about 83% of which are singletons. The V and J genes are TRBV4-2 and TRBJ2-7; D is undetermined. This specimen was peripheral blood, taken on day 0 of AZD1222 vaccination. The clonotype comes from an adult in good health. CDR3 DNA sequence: TGTGCCAGCAGCCAAGACCCAGATTCTTCCTACGAGCAGTACTTC. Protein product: CASSQDPDSSYEQYF.